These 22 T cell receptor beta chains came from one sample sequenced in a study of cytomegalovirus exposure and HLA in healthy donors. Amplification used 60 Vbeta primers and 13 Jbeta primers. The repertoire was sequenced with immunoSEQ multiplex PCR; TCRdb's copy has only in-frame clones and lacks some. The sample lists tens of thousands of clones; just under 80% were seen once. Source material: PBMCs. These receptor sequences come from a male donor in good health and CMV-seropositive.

CDR3 in DNA: TGTGCCAGCAGTGACGGAGTCGGGGAGCTGTTTTTT. It codes for CASSDGVGELFF. The chain uses TRBV6-4 and TRBJ2-2; no clear D. Per the germline V gene, CDR1 is MRHNA and CDR2 is SNTAGT. V lost 2 bases, J lost 7 bases, and 5 bases lay in between. The CDR3 is made up of 12 amino acids.

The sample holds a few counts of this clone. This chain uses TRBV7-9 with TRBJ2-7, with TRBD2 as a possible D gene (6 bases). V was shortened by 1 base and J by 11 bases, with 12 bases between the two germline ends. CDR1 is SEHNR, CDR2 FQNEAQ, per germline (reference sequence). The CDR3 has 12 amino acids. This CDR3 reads CASSLGLEDEYF. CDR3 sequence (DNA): TGTGCCAGCAGCTTAGGACTAGAGGATGAGTACTTC.

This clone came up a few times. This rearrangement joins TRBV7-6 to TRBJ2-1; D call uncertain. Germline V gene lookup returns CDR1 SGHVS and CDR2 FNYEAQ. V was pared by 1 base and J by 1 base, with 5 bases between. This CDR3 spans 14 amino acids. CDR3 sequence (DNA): TGTGCCAGCAGCTTAGGCGGATCCTACAATGAGCAGTTCTTC. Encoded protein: CASSLGGSYNEQFF.

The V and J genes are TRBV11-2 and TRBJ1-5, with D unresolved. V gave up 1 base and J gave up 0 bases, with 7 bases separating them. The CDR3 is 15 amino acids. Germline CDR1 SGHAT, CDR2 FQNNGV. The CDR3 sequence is CASSLGGNSNQPQHF. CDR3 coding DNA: TGTGCCAGCAGCTTAGGAGGGAATAGCAATCAGCCCCAGCATTTT. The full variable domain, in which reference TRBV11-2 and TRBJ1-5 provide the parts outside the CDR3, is EAGVAQSPRYKIIEKRQSVAFWCNPISGHATLYWYQQILGQGPKLLIQFQNNGVVDDSQLPKDRFSAERLKGVDSTLKIQPAKLEDSAVYLCASSLGGNSNQPQHFGDGTRLSIL.

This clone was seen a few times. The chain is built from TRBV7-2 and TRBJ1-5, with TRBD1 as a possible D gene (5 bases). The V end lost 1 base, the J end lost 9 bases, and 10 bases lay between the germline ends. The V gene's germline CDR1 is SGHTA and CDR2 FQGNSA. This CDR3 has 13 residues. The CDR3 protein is CASSLGVGGPQHF. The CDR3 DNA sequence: TGTGCCAGCAGCTTAGGTGTGGGGGGGCCCCAGCATTTT.

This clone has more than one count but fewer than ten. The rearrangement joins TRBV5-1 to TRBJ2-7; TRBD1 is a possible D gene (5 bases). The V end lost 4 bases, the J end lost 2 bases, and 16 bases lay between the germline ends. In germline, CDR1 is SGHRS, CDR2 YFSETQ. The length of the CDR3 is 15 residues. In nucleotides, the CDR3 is TGCGCCAGCAGCCCATCCCTAGACAGCGCCTACGAGCAGTACTTC. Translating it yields CASSPSLDSAYEQYF.

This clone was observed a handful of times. CDR3 DNA sequence: TGTGCCTGGAAGGTTAGCGGGGGAATCACAGATACGCAGTATTTT. The encoded protein is CAWKVSGGITDTQYF. This chain joins TRBV30 and TRBJ2-3; 9 bases align to TRBD2. V was pared by 4 bases and J by 2 bases, with 7 bases of the junction left unmatched. Germline CDR1 reads GTSNPN; CDR2 reads SVGIG (reference sequence). The CDR3 has 15 residues. The complete variable domain, with remaining parts taken from reference TRBV30 and TRBJ2-3, reads SQTIHQWPATLVQPVGSPLSLECTVEGTSNPNLYWYRQAAGRGLQLLFYSVGIGQISSEVPQNLSASRPQDRQFILSSKKLLLSDSGFYLCAWKVSGGITDTQYFGPGTRLTVL.

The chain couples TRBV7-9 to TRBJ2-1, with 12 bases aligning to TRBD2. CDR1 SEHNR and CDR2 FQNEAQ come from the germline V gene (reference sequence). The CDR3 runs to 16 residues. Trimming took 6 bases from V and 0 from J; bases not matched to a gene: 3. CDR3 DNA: TGTGCCAGCAGGGCTAGCGGGAGGGCCTCCTACAATGAGCAGTTCTTC. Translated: CASRASGRASYNEQFF.

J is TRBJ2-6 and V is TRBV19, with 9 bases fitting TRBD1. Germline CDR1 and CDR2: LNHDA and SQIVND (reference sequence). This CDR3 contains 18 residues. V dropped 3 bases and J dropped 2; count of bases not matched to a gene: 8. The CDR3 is CASSILGQGTAGANVLTF. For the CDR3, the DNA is TGTGCCAGTAGTATCCTAGGACAGGGGACGGCTGGGGCCAACGTCCTGACTTTC.

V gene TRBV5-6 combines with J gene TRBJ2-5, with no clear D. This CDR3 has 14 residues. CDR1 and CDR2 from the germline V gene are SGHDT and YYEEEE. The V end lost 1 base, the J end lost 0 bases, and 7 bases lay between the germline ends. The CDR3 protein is CASSLLPNQETQYF. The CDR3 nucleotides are TGTGCCAGCAGCTTGCTACCCAACCAAGAGACCCAGTACTTC.

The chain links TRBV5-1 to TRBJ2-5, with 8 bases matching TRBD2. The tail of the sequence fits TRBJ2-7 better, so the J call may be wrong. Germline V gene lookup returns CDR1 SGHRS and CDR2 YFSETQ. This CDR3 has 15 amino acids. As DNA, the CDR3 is TGCGCCAGCAGCTTGGTCGGGGGGGAGACCTACGAGCAGTACTTC. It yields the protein CASSLVGGETYEQYF.

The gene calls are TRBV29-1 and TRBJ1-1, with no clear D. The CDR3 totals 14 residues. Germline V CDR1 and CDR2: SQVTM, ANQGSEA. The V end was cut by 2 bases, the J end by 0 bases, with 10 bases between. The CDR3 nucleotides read TGCAGCGTTGAATGGGCAAGCATGAACACTGAAGCTTTCTTT. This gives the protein CSVEWASMNTEAFF.

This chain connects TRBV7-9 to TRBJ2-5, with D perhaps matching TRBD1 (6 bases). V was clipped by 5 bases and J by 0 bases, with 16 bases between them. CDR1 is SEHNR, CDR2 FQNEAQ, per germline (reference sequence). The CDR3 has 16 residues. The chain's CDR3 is CASSPNEGQYQETQYF. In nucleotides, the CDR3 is TGTGCCAGCAGCCCAAATGAAGGACAGTACCAAGAGACCCAGTACTTC.

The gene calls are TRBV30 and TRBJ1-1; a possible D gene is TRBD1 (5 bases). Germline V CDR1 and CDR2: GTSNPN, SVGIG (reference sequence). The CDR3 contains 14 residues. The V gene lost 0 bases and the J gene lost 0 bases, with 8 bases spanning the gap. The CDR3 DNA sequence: TGTGCCTGGAGTGTGGGACTGATGAACACTGAAGCTTTCTTT. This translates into CAWSVGLMNTEAFF.

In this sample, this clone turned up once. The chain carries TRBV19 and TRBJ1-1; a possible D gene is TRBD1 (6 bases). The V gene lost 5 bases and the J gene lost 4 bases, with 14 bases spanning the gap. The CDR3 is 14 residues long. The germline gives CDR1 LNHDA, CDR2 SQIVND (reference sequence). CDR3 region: CASSHGGQGTEAFF. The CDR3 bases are TGTGCCAGTAGTCACGGGGGGCAGGGCACTGAAGCTTTCTTT.

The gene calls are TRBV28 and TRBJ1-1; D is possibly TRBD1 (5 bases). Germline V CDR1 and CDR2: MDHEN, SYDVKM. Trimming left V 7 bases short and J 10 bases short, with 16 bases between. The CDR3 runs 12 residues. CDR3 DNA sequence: TGTGCCAGCACCTCCTGGGGCGCAGGAGCTTTCTTT. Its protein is CASTSWGAGAFF. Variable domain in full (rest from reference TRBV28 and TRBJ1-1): DVKVTQSSRYLVKRTGEKVFLECVQDMDHENMFWYRQDPGLGLRLIYFSYDVKMKEKGDIPEGYSVSREKKERFSLILESASTNQTSMYLCASTSWGAGAFFGQGTRLTVV.

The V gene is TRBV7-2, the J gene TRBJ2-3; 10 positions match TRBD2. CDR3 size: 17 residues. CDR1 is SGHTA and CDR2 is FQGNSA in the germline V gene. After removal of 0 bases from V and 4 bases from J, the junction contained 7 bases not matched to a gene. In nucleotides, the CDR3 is TGTGCCAGCAGCTTAGCTGCCAGCGGGAGGGCCTCAGATACGCAGTATTTT. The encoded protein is CASSLAASGRASDTQYF.

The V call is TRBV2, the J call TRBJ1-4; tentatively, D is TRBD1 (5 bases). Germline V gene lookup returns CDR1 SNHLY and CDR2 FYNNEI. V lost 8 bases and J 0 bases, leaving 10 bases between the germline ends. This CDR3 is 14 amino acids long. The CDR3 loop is CASGGFATNEKLFF. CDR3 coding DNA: TGTGCCAGCGGGGGGTTTGCAACTAATGAAAAACTGTTTTTT.

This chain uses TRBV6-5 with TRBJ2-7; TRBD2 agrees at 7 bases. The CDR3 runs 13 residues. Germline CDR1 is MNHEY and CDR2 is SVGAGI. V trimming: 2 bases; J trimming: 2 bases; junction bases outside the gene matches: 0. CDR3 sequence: CASSYGRAYEQYF. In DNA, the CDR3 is TGTGCCAGCAGTTACGGGAGGGCCTACGAGCAGTACTTC.

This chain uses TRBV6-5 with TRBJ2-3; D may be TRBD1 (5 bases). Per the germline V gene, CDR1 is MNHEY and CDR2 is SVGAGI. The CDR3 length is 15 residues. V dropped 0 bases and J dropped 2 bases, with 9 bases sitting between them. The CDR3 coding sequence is TGTGCCAGCAGTTACTCTCCAGGGCACACAGATACGCAGTATTTT. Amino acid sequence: CASSYSPGHTDTQYF.

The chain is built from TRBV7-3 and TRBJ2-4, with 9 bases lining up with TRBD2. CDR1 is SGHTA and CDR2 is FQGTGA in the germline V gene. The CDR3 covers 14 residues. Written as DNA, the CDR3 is TGTGCGCCAACCGCGGGGGGGGCCAAAAACATTCAGTACTTC. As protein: CAPTAGGAKNIQYF.

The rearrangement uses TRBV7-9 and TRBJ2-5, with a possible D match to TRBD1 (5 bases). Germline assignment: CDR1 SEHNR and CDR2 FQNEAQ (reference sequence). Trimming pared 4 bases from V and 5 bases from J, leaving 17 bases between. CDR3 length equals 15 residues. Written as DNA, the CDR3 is TGTGCCAGCAGCTACTCGGACACCCCGGTTGAGACCCAGTACTTC. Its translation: CASSYSDTPVETQYF.